What follows is one T cell receptor (beta chain) and its context. The data were taken from a study of blood T cell repertoires in COVID-19. In the study overall: Sites across the United States, Italy and Spain contributed samples from acute and convalescent COVID-19.

Sequencing used immunoSEQ multiplex PCR; TCRdb keeps in-frame clones, though not all of them. Among about 210,000 clones listed, roughly 89% were seen once. Germline V gene sequence: CDR1 SGHRS, CDR2 YFSETQ. CDR3 length equals 15 residues. V was shortened by 3 bases and J by 8 bases, with 17 bases between the two germline ends. Specimen: PBMCs or T cells enriched from blood (not recorded which). This TCR came from a man between 18 and 29 years old with acute COVID-19. The J gene is TRBJ1-4, the V gene TRBV5-1; D perhaps matches TRBD1 (5 bases). The CDR3 nucleotides read TGCGCCAGCAGCTCGGGATGGGGGACTTACGAAAAACTGTTTTTT. This gives the protein CASSSGWGTYEKLFF.